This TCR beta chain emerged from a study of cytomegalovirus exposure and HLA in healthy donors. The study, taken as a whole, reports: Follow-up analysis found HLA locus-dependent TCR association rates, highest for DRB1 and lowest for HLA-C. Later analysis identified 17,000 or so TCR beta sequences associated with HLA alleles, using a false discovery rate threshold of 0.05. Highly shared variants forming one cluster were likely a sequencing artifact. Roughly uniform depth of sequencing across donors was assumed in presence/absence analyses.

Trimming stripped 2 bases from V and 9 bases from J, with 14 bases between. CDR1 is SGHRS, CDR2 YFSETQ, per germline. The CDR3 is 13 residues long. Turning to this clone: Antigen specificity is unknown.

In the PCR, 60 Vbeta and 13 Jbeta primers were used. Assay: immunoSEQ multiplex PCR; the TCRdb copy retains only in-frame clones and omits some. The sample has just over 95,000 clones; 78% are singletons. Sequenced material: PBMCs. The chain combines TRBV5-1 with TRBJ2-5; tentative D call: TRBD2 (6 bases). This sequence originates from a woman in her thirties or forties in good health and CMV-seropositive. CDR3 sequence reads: CASSFGWGESQYF. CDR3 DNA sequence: TGCGCCAGCAGCTTCGGCTGGGGGGAGTCCCAGTACTTC.